This T cell receptor beta chain was profiled in a study of T cells after somatic rescue of genetic block. The CDR3 consists of 17 residues. CDR1 MGHRA and CDR2 YSYEKL come from the germline V gene. V trimming: 4 bases; J trimming: 1 base; junction bases outside the gene matches: 8. Data came from immunoSEQ multiplex PCR; TCRdb stores just in-frame clones and leaves some out. The sample contains about 67,000 clones, around 92% of which appear only once. This clonotype was obtained from a man in his forties. The sequenced sample was peripheral blood mononuclear cells (PBMCs). The rearrangement links TRBV4-1 to TRBJ2-3; 10 bases fit TRBD2. DNA for the CDR3: TGCGCCAGCAGCCGCGGAACCGGGACTAGCGGCACAGATACGCAGTATTTT. Translating it yields CASSRGTGTSGTDTQYF.